Listed below are T cell receptor beta chains from one sample, sequenced in a study of CD8 T cells in Susac syndrome. TCRdb itself ran the immunoSEQ multiplex PCR reads through MiXCR, one entry per CDR3 protein. This sample has over 120,000 distinct CDR3 sequences; just under 95% occur once, and the top ten carry about 0.15%. Input material: CD4+ T cells from PBMCs. The origin of the receptors is a human donor with Susac syndrome. CDR3s include the opening cysteine and the closing phenylalanine or tryptophan. D genes are given only for firm matches. Where a row states a size, it is once, few, many or the class of an expanded clone; other rows omit it.

J gene | V gene | D gene | clone size | CDR3 protein | CDR3 DNA
TRBJ1-2 | TRBV12-3/TRBV12-4 | . | . | CASSSPIRDGYTF | TGTGCCAGCAGTTCCCCAATCAGAGATGGCTACACCTTC
TRBJ2-7 | TRBV25-1 | . | . | CASSEYQRDNSYEQYF | TGTGCCAGCAGTGAATATCAGCGGGACAACTCCTACGAGCAGTACTTC
TRBJ2-4 | TRBV7-9 | . | . | CASSLIEVNIQYF | TGTGCCAGCAGCTTAATCGAGGTGAACATTCAGTACTTC
TRBJ2-1 | TRBV27 | . | . | CASPQFGEQFF | TGTGCCAGCCCCCAGTTCGGGGAGCAGTTCTTC
TRBJ1-1 | TRBV5-1 | . | . | CASSLDKDRWNTEAFF | TGCGCCAGCAGCTTGGACAAGGACAGATGGAACACTGAAGCTTTCTTT
TRBJ2-7 | TRBV20-1 | TRBD2 | . | CSARDSLTGGPEQYF | TGCAGTGCTAGAGATTCCCTCACGGGAGGGCCGGAGCAGTACTTC
TRBJ2-5 | TRBV20-1 | . | . | CSASGDGEETQYF | TGCAGTGCTAGCGGGGATGGAGAAGAGACCCAGTACTTC
TRBJ2-7 | TRBV29-1 | . | . | CSVDRVGSYEQYF | TGCAGCGTTGACAGGGTAGGGTCCTACGAGCAGTACTTC
TRBJ1-1 | TRBV4-1 | . | . | CASSTPKTTGAFF | TGCGCCAGCAGCACCCCAAAGACAACCGGGGCTTTCTTT
TRBJ2-5 | TRBV29-1 | . | . | CSVCVEETQYF | TGCAGCGTTTGCGTGGAAGAGACCCAGTACTTC
TRBJ1-1 | TRBV30 | . | . | CAWRRENTEAFF | TGTGCCTGGCGGCGGGAGAACACTGAAGCTTTCTTT
TRBJ1-5 | TRBV2 | . | . | CASTGLPPGPQHF | TGTGCCAGCACCGGACTGCCTCCGGGACCCCAGCATTTT
TRBJ2-1 | TRBV12-3/TRBV12-4 | TRBD1 | . | CASRKRQGSSYNEQFF | TGTGCCAGCAGGAAACGACAGGGGAGCTCCTACAATGAGCAGTTCTTC
TRBJ2-1 | TRBV14 | TRBD1 | . | CASSTHRGRVNEQFF | TGTGCCAGCAGCACTCACAGGGGTAGGGTCAATGAGCAGTTCTTC
TRBJ1-5 | TRBV30 | . | . | CAWSVTTSNQPQHF | TGTGCCTGGAGTGTCACAACAAGCAATCAGCCCCAGCATTTT
TRBJ1-2 | TRBV28 | . | . | CAVSLKVVNYGYTF | TGTGCCGTTAGCCTCAAAGTGGTAAACTATGGCTACACCTTC
TRBJ1-2 | TRBV9 | . | . | CASSVGGRASYTF | TGTGCCAGCAGCGTAGGCGGCAGGGCTAGCTACACCTTC
TRBJ2-3 | TRBV6-2/TRBV6-3 | . | . | CASKTGGRHTDTQYF | TGTGCCAGCAAAACCGGAGGTCGGCACACAGATACGCAGTATTTT
TRBJ1-1 | TRBV20-1 | TRBD1 | . | CSAPYLRTGDEAFF | TGCAGTGCTCCATACTTAAGGACAGGGGATGAAGCTTTCTTT
TRBJ2-1 | TRBV9 | TRBD2 | . | CASSVGETSGYNEQFF | TGTGCCAGCAGCGTAGGTGAGACTAGCGGCTACAATGAGCAGTTCTTC
TRBJ2-6 | TRBV11-2 | . | once | CASSRGREAGANVLTF | TGTGCCAGCAGCCGGGGAAGGGAGGCTGGGGCCAACGTCCTGACTTTC
TRBJ2-7 | TRBV28 | TRBD1 | . | CASSPSGTANPYEQYF | TGTGCCAGCAGTCCGTCCGGGACAGCAAACCCCTACGAGCAGTACTTC
TRBJ2-3 | TRBV25-1 | . | . | CASSEHSIGLMTTDTQYF | TGTGCCAGCAGTGAACACTCGATTGGTCTAATGACCACAGATACGCAGTATTTT
TRBJ2-7 | TRBV21-1 | . | . | CASSKAPSPSYEQYF | TGTGCCAGCAGCAAAGCCCCCTCACCCTCCTACGAGCAGTACTTC
TRBJ1-1 | TRBV12-3/TRBV12-4 | . | . | CASSPRVTEAFF | TGTGCCAGCAGTCCGAGGGTTACTGAAGCTTTCTTT
TRBJ1-1 | TRBV25-1 | TRBD1 | . | CASSDTGGAYTEAFF | TGTGCCAGCAGTGATACAGGGGGCGCGTACACTGAAGCTTTCTTT
TRBJ1-3 | TRBV30 | . | . | CAWSVGGTIYF | TGTGCCTGGAGTGTCGGCGGCACCATATATTTT
TRBJ1-2 | TRBV20-1 | . | . | CSARETGDGYTF | TGCAGTGCTAGAGAGACAGGAGATGGCTACACCTTC
TRBJ1-5 | TRBV20-1 | . | . | CSARDLRDQPQHF | TGCAGTGCTAGAGATCTTCGGGATCAGCCCCAGCATTTT
TRBJ2-5 | TRBV24-1 | . | . | CATSGVDGAGETQYF | TGTGCCACCAGCGGAGTTGACGGAGCAGGGGAGACCCAGTACTTC
TRBJ2-3 | TRBV4-3 | TRBD1 | . | CASSRGRGQLTDTQYF | TGCGCCAGCAGCCGAGGAAGGGGACAGCTAACAGATACGCAGTATTTT
TRBJ1-1 | TRBV30 | . | . | CAWSLGFEAFF | TGTGCCTGGAGTCTGGGGTTTGAAGCTTTCTTT
TRBJ2-3 | TRBV4-1 | . | . | CASSQDQGGATDTQYF | TGCGCCAGCAGCCAAGATCAAGGGGGGGCGACAGATACGCAGTATTTT
TRBJ2-1 | TRBV20-1 | TRBD2 | . | CSPSGGANEQFF | TGCAGTCCTAGCGGGGGGGCAAATGAGCAGTTCTTC
TRBJ1-2 | TRBV20-1 | TRBD1 | . | CSASPGQGGYTF | TGCAGTGCTTCACCGGGACAGGGAGGCTACACCTTC
TRBJ1-2 | TRBV5-1 | TRBD1 | . | CASSLVQGNYGYTF | TGCGCCAGCAGCTTGGTACAGGGGAACTATGGCTACACCTTC
TRBJ2-5 | TRBV6-2/TRBV6-3 | TRBD2 | once | CASSYQRGQETQYF | TGTGCCAGCAGTTACCAGCGGGGGCAAGAGACCCAGTACTTC
TRBJ1-5 | TRBV7-2 | TRBD1 | . | CASSLEQGARPQHF | TGTGCCAGCAGCTTAGAACAGGGGGCTCGGCCCCAGCATTTT
TRBJ2-2 | TRBV9 | TRBD1 | . | CASSSDRGPTGELFF | TGTGCCAGCAGCTCTGACAGGGGGCCCACCGGGGAGCTGTTTTTT
TRBJ2-5 | TRBV7-7 | . | . | CASSLVPGSQETQYF | TGTGCTAGCAGCTTAGTTCCCGGCAGCCAGGAGACCCAGTACTTC
TRBJ1-1 | TRBV7-2 | . | . | CASSLAFGNTEAFF | TGTGCCAGCAGCTTAGCTTTCGGGAACACTGAAGCTTTCTTT
TRBJ2-6 | TRBV29-1 | . | . | CSVADTSLGGANVLTF | TGCAGCGTCGCGGACACCTCACTAGGTGGGGCCAACGTCCTGACTTTC
TRBJ2-7 | TRBV30 | TRBD2 | . | CAWSHGAGVYEQYF | TGTGCCTGGAGTCACGGGGCGGGAGTCTACGAGCAGTACTTC
TRBJ1-1 | TRBV6-6 | . | . | CATDENTEAFF | TGTGCCACGGACGAGAACACTGAAGCTTTCTTT
TRBJ1-2 | TRBV20-1 | TRBD1 | . | CSARGTGARYGYTF | TGCAGTGCTAGAGGGACAGGGGCTAGGTATGGCTACACCTTC
TRBJ2-1 | TRBV5-6 | . | . | CASSLSSGSEQFF | TGTGCCAGCAGCTTGAGTTCTGGCAGCGAGCAGTTCTTC